The rows below give T cell receptor beta chains drawn from one sample of a study of shared clonotypes between healthy human individuals. Repertoires were generated with immunoSEQ multiplex PCR, while TCRdb's copy carries only in-frame clones and drops some. The sample has roughly 2 million clones; almost 96% are singletons. The sample comprised naive CD4+ T cells sorted from blood. These receptor sequences come from a man aged 18 to 35 in good health. The CDR3 runs from the conserved cysteine through the conserved F or W. The D gene is left open where the match is weak. Only some rows state a clone size, as once, few, many or a class for expanded clones.

TRBJ1-1,once,TRBD1,TRBV28,CASSLGQEGTEAFF,TGTGCCAGCAGTTTAGGACAGGAGGGCACTGAAGCTTTCTTT
TRBJ2-3,NA,TRBD2,TRBV27,CASSWLLAGNHRGPDTQYF,TGTGCCAGCAGTTGGTTACTAGCGGGAAACCACCGGGGCCCAGATACGCAGTATTTT
TRBJ1-2,NA,TRBD1,TRBV29-1,CSVASGQNYGYTF,TGCAGCGTGGCGTCGGGACAGAACTATGGCTACACCTTC
TRBJ1-2,NA,TRBD1,TRBV7-2,CASSFEGAGGYTF,TGTGCCAGCAGCTTTGAGGGGGCGGGAGGCTACACCTTC
TRBJ1-6,once,NA,TRBV5-1,CASSSSLMNNSPLHF,TGCGCCAGCAGCTCCTCATTGATGAATAATTCACCCCTCCACTTT
TRBJ1-6,NA,NA,TRBV19,CASSIEPGGSPLHF,TGTGCCAGTAGTATAGAGCCGGGGGGTTCACCCCTCCACTTT
TRBJ1-4,NA,NA,TRBV5-1,CASSLGPRGPANEKLFF,TGCGCCAGCAGCTTGGGGCCGAGGGGCCCAGCTAATGAAAAACTGTTTTTT
TRBJ2-5,NA,NA,TRBV7-2,CASSLGQETQYF,TGTGCCAGCAGCTTAGGGCAAGAGACCCAGTACTTC
TRBJ1-2,NA,TRBD1,TRBV9,CASTTGDLANYGYTF,TGTGCCAGCACCACAGGGGACCTAGCTAACTATGGCTACACCTTC
TRBJ2-5,NA,NA,TRBV7-2,CASSPDPGRETQYF,TGTGCCAGCAGCCCCGACCCGGGTAGGGAGACCCAGTACTTC
TRBJ1-1,NA,NA,TRBV5-1,CASSFQNTEAFF,TGCGCCAGCAGCTTTCAGAACACTGAAGCTTTCTTT
TRBJ2-7,NA,TRBD1,TRBV5-1,CASSSRQGTYEQYF,TGCGCCAGCAGCTCGCGACAGGGTACCTACGAGCAGTACTTC
TRBJ2-1,NA,TRBD2,TRBV18,CASSVGLAGGNEQFF,TGTGCCAGCTCAGTAGGACTAGCGGGAGGCAATGAGCAGTTCTTC
TRBJ2-3,NA,NA,TRBV28,CASGYPPGDTQYF,TGTGCCAGCGGGTACCCTCCGGGGGATACGCAGTATTTT
TRBJ1-4,NA,NA,TRBV6-5,CASSYHKTGTNEKLFF,TGTGCCAGCAGTTACCATAAGACAGGAACTAATGAAAAACTGTTTTTT
TRBJ1-2,NA,TRBD1,TRBV7-2,CASSSPDRGVYGYTF,TGTGCCAGCAGCTCCCCCGACAGGGGGGTCTATGGCTACACCTTC
TRBJ1-5,NA,NA,TRBV7-2,CASSFGSNQPQHF,TGTGCCAGCAGCTTCGGGAGCAATCAGCCCCAGCATTTT
TRBJ1-1,NA,TRBD1,TRBV19,CASSIGQGYTEAFF,TGTGCCAGTAGTATAGGACAGGGATACACTGAAGCTTTCTTT
TRBJ2-3,NA,TRBD2,TRBV5-1,CASCVRTSGSGDTQYF,TGCGCCAGCTGCGTTCGGACTAGCGGGAGTGGAGATACGCAGTATTTT
TRBJ1-5,NA,NA,TRBV27,CASSTSREGYSNQPQHF,TGTGCCAGCAGTACCTCCAGAGAGGGTTATAGCAATCAGCCCCAGCATTTT
TRBJ1-1,NA,TRBD1,TRBV27,CASSFRQGTLVNTEAFF,TGTGCCAGCAGTTTCCGACAGGGTACATTGGTGAACACTGAAGCTTTCTTT
TRBJ1-5,NA,NA,TRBV19,CASSTSSVNQPQHF,TGTGCCAGTAGTACCTCTAGTGTCAATCAGCCCCAGCATTTT
TRBJ1-3,NA,NA,TRBV7-9,CASSLAPSGNTIYF,TGTGCCAGCAGCTTAGCCCCCTCTGGAAACACCATATATTTT
TRBJ2-1,NA,NA,TRBV5-1,CASSLEGNNEQFF,TGCGCCAGCAGCTTAGAGGGGAACAATGAGCAGTTCTTC
TRBJ2-2,NA,NA,TRBV5-4,CASSVDSSGELFF,TGTGCCAGCAGCGTGGACTCGAGCGGGGAGCTGTTTTTT
TRBJ2-2,NA,TRBD2,TRBV10-3,CAIRTGGTNTGELFF,TGTGCCATCAGGACGGGAGGAACGAACACCGGGGAGCTGTTTTTT
TRBJ2-2,NA,NA,TRBV6-5,CASRPPVAGELFF,TGTGCCAGCAGACCCCCAGTGGCCGGGGAGCTGTTTTTT
TRBJ2-1,NA,NA,TRBV11-3,CASSLDLSSNEQFF,TGTGCCAGCAGCTTAGATCTGTCCAGTAATGAGCAGTTCTTC
TRBJ2-3,NA,NA,TRBV5-1,CASSLEAGAGDTQYF,TGCGCCAGCAGCTTGGAGGCAGGGGCAGGAGATACGCAGTATTTT
TRBJ2-7,NA,TRBD1,TRBV6-1,CASRPGQGYEQYF,TGTGCCAGCAGACCGGGACAGGGCTACGAGCAGTACTTC
TRBJ2-7,NA,TRBD2,TRBV9,CASSVGTSGSPYF,TGTGCCAGCAGCGTGGGGACTAGCGGCTCTCCGTACTTC
TRBJ2-3,NA,TRBD2,TRBV5-6,CASSLLRVLAGGADTQYF,TGTGCCAGCAGCTTGTTAAGGGTACTAGCGGGGGGCGCAGATACGCAGTATTTT
TRBJ2-5,NA,NA,TRBV21-1,CASSKFARFETQYF,TGTGCCAGCAGCAAATTCGCCCGTTTTGAGACCCAGTACTTC
TRBJ1-4,NA,NA,TRBV5-1,CASSLAGSATNEKLFF,TGCGCCAGCAGCTTGGCAGGGTCGGCAACTAATGAAAAACTGTTTTTT
TRBJ2-7,NA,TRBD2,TRBV2,CASGLAGVEQYF,TGTGCCAGCGGGCTAGCGGGGGTCGAGCAGTACTTC
TRBJ2-3,NA,TRBD2,TRBV10-3,CATGTSGSTDTQYF,TGTGCCACCGGGACTAGCGGTAGCACAGATACGCAGTATTTT
TRBJ2-3,NA,TRBD2,TRBV7-9,CASGSGGLLNTQYF,TGTGCCAGCGGTAGCGGGGGACTGTTGAATACGCAGTATTTT
TRBJ2-5,NA,NA,TRBV6-5,CASSYGPEPETQYF,TGTGCCAGCAGTTACGGGCCGGAGCCAGAGACCCAGTACTTC
TRBJ2-5,NA,NA,TRBV10-3,CAISGGEETQYF,TGTGCCATCAGTGGTGGTGAAGAGACCCAGTACTTC
TRBJ1-1,NA,NA,TRBV6-5,CASSFSRGGTEAFF,TGTGCCAGCAGTTTTTCCCGGGGTGGCACTGAAGCTTTCTTT
TRBJ1-5,NA,TRBD1,TRBV27,CASSLRYPGAGGKNSNQPQHF,TGTGCCAGCAGTTTACGGTACCCAGGGGCAGGGGGAAAAAATAGCAATCAGCCCCAGCATTTT
TRBJ2-5,NA,NA,TRBV5-1,CASRREETQYF,TGCGCCAGCAGACGGGAAGAGACCCAGTACTTC
TRBJ1-2,NA,NA,TRBV7-9,CASSRPGMLGYTF,TGTGCCAGCAGTCGACCGGGGATGCTTGGCTACACCTTC
TRBJ2-3,NA,NA,TRBV7-3,CASSLTGGADTQYF,TGTGCCAGCAGCTTAACCGGGGGCGCAGATACGCAGTATTTT
TRBJ2-3,NA,NA,TRBV5-1,CASSARTTDTQYF,TGCGCCAGCAGCGCAAGGACGACAGATACGCAGTATTTT
TRBJ2-7,NA,NA,TRBV9,CASSEGGTSAYEQYF,TGTGCCAGCAGCGAAGGTGGGACATCAGCCTACGAGCAGTACTTC
TRBJ1-3,NA,TRBD1,TRBV4-1,CASSQTGQGPGNTIYF,TGCGCCAGCAGCCAAACGGGACAGGGCCCTGGAAACACCATATATTTT
TRBJ1-6,NA,NA,TRBV9,CASNPGTGSPLHF,TGTGCCAGCAATCCGGGTACGGGATCACCCCTCCACTTT
TRBJ2-5,once,TRBD2,TRBV19,CASSIRAGRGQETQYF,TGTGCCAGTAGTATACGAGCGGGGAGGGGCCAAGAGACCCAGTACTTC
TRBJ1-1,NA,TRBD1,TRBV10-1,CASRGTGDTEAFF,TGCGCCAGCCGCGGGACAGGGGATACTGAAGCTTTCTTT
TRBJ1-5,NA,TRBD1,TRBV5-6,CASSFGTGVLNQPQHF,TGTGCCAGCAGCTTCGGGACAGGGGTCCTGAATCAGCCCCAGCATTTT
TRBJ2-7,NA,NA,TRBV18,CASSPPETSYEQYF,TGTGCCAGCTCACCACCGGAGACCTCCTACGAGCAGTACTTC
TRBJ1-2,NA,NA,TRBV6-5,CAVGNYGYTF,TGTGCCGTAGGGAACTATGGCTACACCTTC
TRBJ2-7,NA,TRBD2,TRBV19,CASRTGTSGNYEQYF,TGTGCCAGTAGGACCGGGACTAGCGGGAACTACGAGCAGTACTTC
TRBJ1-2,NA,TRBD1,TRBV2,CASRGDRGYGYTF,TGTGCCAGCAGGGGGGACAGGGGCTATGGCTACACCTTC
TRBJ2-2,NA,NA,TRBV6-6,CASSPGLTGELFF,TGTGCCAGCAGCCCTGGGCTCACCGGGGAGCTGTTTTTT
TRBJ2-7,NA,TRBD1,TRBV18,CASSPGQGAPYEQYF,TGTGCCAGCTCACCAGGACAGGGGGCCCCCTACGAGCAGTACTTC
TRBJ1-4,NA,TRBD1,TRBV28,CASSTGGVYGKLFF,TGTGCCAGCTCGACAGGGGGGGTCTACGGAAAACTGTTTTTT
TRBJ2-3,NA,NA,TRBV30,CAWRGTADTQYF,TGTGCCTGGCGAGGGACGGCAGATACGCAGTATTTT